This entry concerns a single T cell receptor (beta chain). The antigen it binds to is not known. Base qualities are missing; no much larger clone stands one base away. Whole blood was collected in K2EDTA tubes by collaborating institutions according to the institutions' own protocols. For TCRbeta analysis, collaborator samples were shipped as frozen whole blood, as isolated PBMCs, or as DNA extracted from either sample type. These data come from a study of blood T cell repertoires in COVID-19 (dated by TCRdb to 2018 to 2020). For the wider study: The collaborator samples originated in the United States, Italy and Spain and spanned the acute and convalescent phases of COVID-19. Subjects who had been exposed to COVID-19, were actively infected with it, or had recovered from it provided the deeply sampled blood TCRbeta repertoires that made up the dataset. The material from the prospective study consisted of cDNA or gDNA derived from T cells, B-cell-depleted T cells, or PBMCs. The samples were drawn from the first 160 participants of the ongoing ImmuneRACE study and from under 1,500 subjects provided by 6 global collaborators. A freely available public database, intended as a resource for researchers studying the immune response to SARS-CoV-2, is where the repertoires were released. Where available, HLA class I and class II types were obtained from metadata supplied by the sample provider rather than from assay-based typing. Sample metadata almost always included a de-identified subject ID, COVID-19 status, age in years and sex. Overall study results and their limits: Clinical and demographic metadata were provided uncurated, with the amount varying by source and participant.

The immunoSEQ Assay, a bias-controlled multiplex PCR, was used to amplify TCRbeta CDR3 regions from genomic DNA. In the authors' own workflow: The number of nucleated cells in each sample was estimated from the amplification of reference gene primers within the assay. To quantify the absolute abundance of each unique TCRbeta CDR3 rearrangement, sequence reads were collapsed and filtered. Productive Simpson clonality was computed per sample as the square root of Simpson's diversity index over productive rearrangements. Not all clones reach the TCRdb copy of this immuneACCESS table, which keeps in-frame sequences only. Checked studies attribute under half of the gap to unresolved V genes and leave the rest unexplained. That table supplies the V and J calls and clone size; D and trimming were determined from the DNA. The sample profile shows tens of thousands of clones; 85% to 95% of them were found once. The ten top clones hold roughly two fifths of the sample.

From the cysteine up to the phenylalanine, the CDR3 has a length of 14 residues. Only the CDR3 DNA stays, 42 bases, in frame from base 1. The V end gives up 1 base and the J end 6 bases, leaving 1 base in the junction not matched to a gene. In the germline V gene, CDR1 corresponds to SGHDT and CDR2 to YYEEEE. The chain joins TRBV5-6 to TRBJ2-3; 11 bases in the middle match TRBD2. This receptor was identified in a man aged 60 to 75 with active or convalescent COVID-19. Sequenced material: peripheral blood. The CDR3 region has the sequence CASSLIAGGDTQYF. Read as DNA, the sequence is TGTGCCAGCAGCTTGATAGCGGGAGGGGATACGCAGTATTTT.